The present T cell receptor beta chain was sequenced within a study of patients and donors after allogeneic stem cell transplantation. MiXCR, applied by TCRdb to the RT-PCR reads, yields one record per CDR3 protein. The table includes around 240,000 distinct CDR3 sequences, 12% to 15% detected once. Germline V lookup: CDR1 SEHNR, CDR2 FQNEAQ (reference sequence). After removal of 5 bases from V and 8 bases from J, the junction contained 6 bases not matched to a gene. The CDR3 sequence is 14 residues long. This clonotype has at least ten counts. What was sequenced was blood, either unsorted or a sorted T cell fraction (not recorded which). The chain has TRBV7-9 and TRBJ2-4; 10 bases fit TRBD1. The source is a human donor who was either an allogeneic HSCT recipient or a stem cell or donor lymphocyte infusion donor (not recorded which). It is not recorded whose cells these are; they may come from a transplant donor. The DNA of the CDR3 is TGTGCCAGCAGCCGGGACAGGGGAAATGACATTCAGTACTTC. This translates into CASSRDRGNDIQYF.